These 32 T cell receptor beta chains were all obtained from the same sample, sequenced in a study of beta chain features in type 1 diabetes. The whole isolated RNA underwent reverse transcription, so sequencing captured expressed TCRB transcripts. Assay: immunoSEQ multiplex PCR; the TCRdb copy retains only in-frame clones and omits some. Of approximately 15,000 clones detected, about 55% appear once; the ten largest clones hold less than 0.5%. The sample consisted of stem cell memory CD4+ T cells from blood. The receptors derive from a woman aged 18-35 years in good health.

V usage is TRBV5-6 and J usage is TRBJ2-2; 8 positions agree with TRBD1. This CDR3 region has 15 residues. Trimming took 5 bases from V and 2 from J; bases not matched to a gene: 5. Germline assignment: CDR1 SGHDT and CDR2 YYEEEE. The CDR3 region has the DNA TGTGCCAGCAGGATGGGACAGGTTAACACCGGGGAGCTGTTTTTT. Its translation is CASRMGQVNTGELFF.

V is TRBV5-1 and J is TRBJ2-1, with 9 bases matching TRBD2. In germline, CDR1 is SGHRS, CDR2 YFSETQ. CDR3 length equals 16 residues. The V gene end was trimmed by 6 bases and the J gene end by 5 bases; junction bases not matched to a gene: 12. The CDR3 reads CASIAVAGAIHNEQFF. The CDR3, as DNA: TGCGCCAGCATAGCGGTAGCGGGGGCAATTCACAATGAGCAGTTCTTC. Together with reference TRBV5-1 and TRBJ2-1, the CDR3 gives the full variable domain: KAGVTQTPRYLIKTRGQQVTLSCSPISGHRSVSWYQQTPGQGLQFLFEYFSETQRNKGNFPGRFSGRQFSNSRSEMNVSTLELGDSALYLCASIAVAGAIHNEQFFGPGTRLTVL.

The CDR3, as DNA: TGTGCCAGCAGCGCGTCGACAGGGGACTATGGCTACACCTTC. This sequence encodes CASSASTGDYGYTF. The chain links TRBV9 to TRBJ1-2; 8 nucleotides align to TRBD1. The CDR3 runs 14 residues. V shed 3 bases and J 3 bases; nucleotides not matched to a gene: 4. Germline V CDR1 and CDR2: SGDLS, YYNGEE.

The chain couples TRBV28 to TRBJ1-1; maybe TRBD1 (6 bases). Germline CDR1 and CDR2: MDHEN and SYDVKM. This CDR3 has 13 residues. V was clipped by 6 bases and J by 6 bases, with 14 bases between them. CDR3 in amino acids: CASRHGTKAEAFF. The CDR3 coding sequence is TGTGCCAGCAGGCACGGGACAAAGGCTGAAGCTTTCTTT.

The chain has TRBV4-1 and TRBJ2-5, with D perhaps matching TRBD2 (5 bases). V was clipped by 1 base and J by 5 bases, with 5 bases between them. This CDR3 contains 12 residues. Germline CDR1 MGHRA, CDR2 YSYEKL. The CDR3 spells CASSQAGETQYF. The CDR3 nucleotides read TGCGCCAGCAGCCAAGCGGGGGAGACCCAGTACTTC.

This clone showed up just a few times. The chain couples TRBV10-2 to TRBJ2-5, with 7 bases identical to TRBD1. This CDR3 has 15 residues. Germline V gives CDR1 WSHSY, CDR2 SAAADI. Trimming at V came to 5 bases and at J to 2 bases, leaving 8 bases not matched to a gene. The CDR3 here is CASSLDRVGQETQYF. CDR3 DNA sequence: TGCGCCAGCAGTCTAGACAGGGTAGGGCAAGAGACCCAGTACTTC.

The table lists this clone with a count of one. The V call is TRBV19, the J call TRBJ1-6; D remains unclear. The CDR3 consists of 13 residues. Trimming took 3 bases from V and 7 from J, leaving 7 bases between them. Germline V gene lookup returns CDR1 LNHDA and CDR2 SQIVND (reference sequence). The chain's CDR3 is CASSIPPNSPLHF. DNA for the CDR3: TGTGCCAGTAGTATCCCCCCGAATTCACCCCTCCACTTT.

The chain employs TRBV6-5 and TRBJ1-1; no clear D. In germline, CDR1 is MNHEY, CDR2 SVGAGI. The CDR3 is made up of 14 amino acids. V was trimmed by 4 bases and J by 3 bases, leaving 12 bases between them. CDR3 coding DNA: TGTGCCAGCAGTTCAGGTCCCCTGTACACTGAAGCTTTCTTT. Protein product: CASSSGPLYTEAFF.

The V gene is TRBV30, the J gene TRBJ1-5; D remains ambiguous. Germline CDR1 is GTSNPN and CDR2 is SVGIG (reference sequence). The CDR3 sequence is 13 residues long. The V gene lost 2 bases and the J gene lost 0 bases, with 5 bases spanning the gap. The CDR3 nucleotides read TGTGCCTGGAGTTCGTATAGCAATCAGCCCCAGCATTTT. As protein: CAWSSYSNQPQHF.

The J gene is TRBJ2-6, the V gene TRBV18; D call uncertain. The CDR3 has 18 residues. Trimming cost V 2 bases and J 0 bases, with 14 bases left between them. CDR1 is KGHSH, CDR2 LQKENI, per germline. The CDR3 region is CASSPISPGSSGANVLTF. The CDR3 DNA follows: TGTGCCAGCTCACCAATATCTCCAGGTAGCTCTGGGGCCAACGTCCTGACTTTC.

This clone was recorded only once. This chain uses TRBV6-4 with TRBJ2-1; 7 bases line up with TRBD2. J gave up 7 bases and V 8 bases, and 2 bases lay outside the gene matches. The length of the CDR3 is 11 residues. Germline V gives CDR1 MRHNA, CDR2 SNTAGT. Here the CDR3 reads CASGSGNEQFF. For the CDR3, the DNA is TGTGCCAGCGGTAGCGGGAATGAGCAGTTCTTC.

The chain couples TRBV25-1 to TRBJ2-7; a weak D match, TRBD2 (5 bases). The CDR3 covers 14 residues. V was cut by 3 bases and J by 0 bases, with 9 bases left in between. Germline CDR1 and CDR2: MGHDK and SYGVNS. The CDR3 DNA reads TGTGCCAGCAGTGACCAGCGGAGCTCCTACGAGCAGTACTTC. This gives the protein CASSDQRSSYEQYF.

The V call is TRBV28, the J call TRBJ2-5; weak D call: TRBD2 (6 bases). This CDR3 spans 14 amino acids. Trimming took off 5 bases at V and 0 bases at J, with 10 bases between the two ends. The germline V gene encodes CDR1 MDHEN and CDR2 SYDVKM. The CDR3 sequence is CASSIGRHQETQYF. Written as DNA, the CDR3 is TGTGCCAGCAGTATAGGGAGGCACCAAGAGACCCAGTACTTC. The variable domain in full, with the rest retrieved from reference TRBV28 and TRBJ2-5, is DVKVTQSSRYLVKRTGEKVFLECVQDMDHENMFWYRQDPGLGLRLIYFSYDVKMKEKGDIPEGYSVSREKKERFSLILESASTNQTSMYLCASSIGRHQETQYFGPGTRLLVL.

A few counts support this clone. The chain recombines TRBV4-2 with TRBJ1-1; D unresolved. The CDR3 totals 14 residues. Germline-derived CDR1 and CDR2 are LGHNA and YNFKEQ. Trimming removed 4 bases at V and 0 bases at J, with 9 bases between. The CDR3 DNA reads as TGTGCCAGCAGCCCTCACGGGATGAACACTGAAGCTTTCTTT. As protein: CASSPHGMNTEAFF.

The chain uses TRBV7-2 and TRBJ2-2; TRBD2 matches 10 bases. Germline V gene data show CDR1 as SGHTA and CDR2 as FQGNSA. Losses at the gene ends were 6 bases for V and 5 bases for J; bases not matched to a gene: 6. The CDR3 runs 15 residues. The CDR3 loop is CASSRGLAMTGELFF. In nucleotides, the CDR3 is TGTGCCAGCAGTCGGGGACTAGCGATGACCGGGGAGCTGTTTTTT.

CDR3 sequence: CASSEFRESGNTIYF. Here the CDR3 DNA reads TGTGCCAGCAGCGAATTTCGGGAGTCTGGAAACACCATATATTTT. The chain carries TRBV6-1 and TRBJ1-3; D is uncertain. This CDR3 has 15 amino acids. The V and J ends lost 6 bases and 1 base respectively, with 13 bases between them. The germline V gene has CDR1 MNHNS and CDR2 SASEGT.

This clone was seen a handful of times. The rearrangement joins TRBV7-2 to TRBJ2-5; possibly TRBD2 for D (6 bases). Trimming took 3 bases from V and 5 from J, leaving 16 bases between them. Germline lookup yields CDR1 SGHTA and CDR2 FQGNSA. The CDR3 length is 15 residues. Here the CDR3 DNA reads TGTGCCAGCAGCTTGACCGTGACTAGGCGGGAGACCCAGTACTTC. As protein: CASSLTVTRRETQYF.

The rearrangement links TRBV29-1 to TRBJ2-1, with 10 bases aligning to TRBD2. Germline V lookup: CDR1 SQVTM, CDR2 ANQGSEA. The CDR3 is 14 residues long. Germline trimming cut 2 bases from V and 6 bases from J; bases unmatched to any gene: 4. The CDR3 DNA is TGCAGCGTTGAAAATTTAGCGGGGGGCAATGAGCAGTTCTTC. Encoded protein: CSVENLAGGNEQFF.

This chain connects TRBV5-1 to TRBJ2-3, with 9 bases identical to TRBD1. CDR3 length: 16 amino acids. From germline, CDR1 is SGHRS and CDR2 YFSETQ. V shed 0 bases, J shed 1 base, and the junction held 3 bases outside the gene matches. The CDR3 DNA sequence: TGCGCCAGCAGCTTGGACAGGGGGCACCGCACAGATACGCAGTATTTT. Translated: CASSLDRGHRTDTQYF.

The gene calls are TRBV7-2 and TRBJ1-1; no reliable D call. The germline CDR1 and CDR2 sequences are SGHTA and FQGNSA. Trimming removed 0 bases at V and 1 base at J, with 9 bases between. The CDR3 extends over 15 amino acids. CDR3 nucleotides: TGTGCCAGCAGCTTAGCGCAGTTCCAGAACACTGAAGCTTTCTTT. Protein product: CASSLAQFQNTEAFF.

The chain combines TRBV7-2 with TRBJ2-7; 9 nucleotides agree with TRBD1. Looked up from germline, CDR1 is SGHTA and CDR2 is FQGNSA. The CDR3 covers 15 residues. The V segment lost 5 bases and the J segment 1 base; nucleotides outside the gene matches: 6. The CDR3 nucleotides are TGTGCCAGCAGCACACCGGGACAGGGATCCTACGAGCAGTACTTC. Residues: CASSTPGQGSYEQYF.

This clone appeared a single time. CDR3 in amino acids: CASRRPGRGAYNSPLHF. The DNA of the CDR3 is TGTGCCAGCAGACGACCGGGACGGGGGGCCTATAATTCACCCCTCCACTTT. The chain recombines TRBV11-2 with TRBJ1-6; D perhaps matches TRBD1 (5 bases). V dropped 6 bases and J dropped 2 bases, with 17 bases sitting between them. The CDR3 runs 17 residues. Germline-derived CDR1 and CDR2 are SGHAT and FQNNGV.

The chain uses TRBV5-6 and TRBJ2-1, with 7 bases identical to TRBD2. Looked up from germline, CDR1 is SGHDT and CDR2 is YYEEEE. The CDR3 totals 15 residues. V lost 3 bases and J lost 9; bases outside the gene matches: 12. The CDR3 DNA is TGTGCCAGCAGCTCGATCGGGACTAAGAGGGGTGAGCAGTTCTTC. Translating it yields CASSSIGTKRGEQFF. The whole variable domain, filled in from reference TRBV5-6 and TRBJ2-1, reads DAGVTQSPTHLIKTRGQQVTLRCSPKSGHDTVSWYQQALGQGPQFIFQYYEEEERQRGNFPDRFSGHQFPNYSSELNVNALLLGDSALYLCASSSIGTKRGEQFFGPGTRLTVL.

The gene calls are TRBV7-9 and TRBJ1-4, with 7 bases aligning to TRBD1. V dropped 5 bases and J dropped 4; count of bases not matched to a gene: 7. This CDR3 spans 15 amino acids. CDR1 is SEHNR and CDR2 is FQNEAQ in the germline V gene (reference sequence). CDR3 sequence reads: CASSPRDSLNEKLFF. The CDR3 DNA reads as TGTGCCAGCAGCCCCCGGGACAGCCTTAATGAAAAACTGTTTTTT.

This clone was seen a few times. J is TRBJ2-7 and V is TRBV7-2; TRBD1 aligns across 7 bases. In germline, CDR1 is SGHTA, CDR2 FQGNSA. The trim removed 1 base at V and 6 bases at J, leaving 3 bases unmatched. The CDR3 is 13 amino acids. CDR3 amino acids: CASSLVTGAEQYF. CDR3 in DNA: TGTGCCAGCAGCTTAGTCACAGGGGCCGAGCAGTACTTC.

The chain joins TRBV27 to TRBJ1-1; possibly TRBD1 for D (6 bases). The CDR3 has 13 residues. V lost 3 bases, J lost 4 bases, and 9 bases lay in between. Germline CDR1 MNHEY, CDR2 SMNVEV (reference sequence). This CDR3 reads CASSLRGGTEAFF. In DNA form, the CDR3 reads TGTGCCAGCAGTTTGAGAGGGGGCACTGAAGCTTTCTTT.

This clone was seen only a few times. The chain uses TRBV7-3 and TRBJ2-5; D perhaps matches TRBD2 (6 bases). The CDR3 extends over 15 amino acids. The germline V gene has CDR1 SGHTA and CDR2 FQGTGA. V lost 9 bases and J 0 bases, leaving 17 bases between the germline ends. The CDR3 coding sequence is TGTGCCAGAGCGGGTCCGGGGAACAACCAAGAGACCCAGTACTTC. Protein: CARAGPGNNQETQYF.

The chain recombines TRBV11-2 with TRBJ1-4; tentatively, D is TRBD1 (6 bases). With 6 bases removed from V and 5 bases from J, the gap between germline ends came to 10 bases. Germline values: CDR1 SGHAT, CDR2 FQNNGV. CDR3 length equals 13 residues. CDR3 bases: TGTGCCAGCAGTAGGGACATCAATGAAAAACTGTTTTTT. Protein: CASSRDINEKLFF.

This clone came up a few times. The chain has TRBV18 and TRBJ1-4, with D perhaps TRBD1 (5 bases). V lost 3 bases to trimming and J lost 5 bases, with 13 bases between them. The germline gives CDR1 KGHSH, CDR2 LQKENI. The CDR3 sequence is 15 residues long. The CDR3 region is CASSPRQSVNEKLFF. Here the CDR3 DNA reads TGTGCCAGCTCACCTCGACAGAGTGTAAATGAAAAACTGTTTTTT. The entire variable domain, with the rest obtained from reference TRBV18 and TRBJ1-4, is as follows: NAGVMQNPRHLVRRRGQEARLRCSPMKGHSHVYWYRQLPEEGLKFMVYLQKENIIDESGMPKERFSAEFPKEGPSILRIQQVVRGDSAAYFCASSPRQSVNEKLFFGSGTQLSVL.

This sequence joins TRBV7-9 and TRBJ2-3, with TRBD2 matching over 10 bases. Germline V lookup: CDR1 SEHNR, CDR2 FQNEAQ (reference sequence). V lost 4 bases and J lost 2; bases outside the gene matches: 6. The CDR3 loop spans 16 amino acids. CDR3 sequence (DNA): TGTGCCAGCAGCTCCGTACTAGCGGGGACCACAGATACGCAGTATTTT. It specifies CASSSVLAGTTDTQYF.

This clone showed up just a few times. The gene calls are TRBV11-2 and TRBJ2-7; 11 bases are a match to TRBD2. Germline trimming cut 2 bases from V and 5 bases from J; bases unmatched to any gene: 8. The CDR3 runs 16 residues. Germline CDR1 reads SGHAT; CDR2 reads FQNNGV. This chain's CDR3 is CASSLNPSGGIDEQYF. The CDR3 coding sequence is TGTGCCAGCAGCTTAAATCCTAGCGGGGGGATCGACGAGCAGTACTTC.

In its sample, this clone was seen once. The V call is TRBV6-1, the J call TRBJ2-7, with TRBD1 matching over 7 bases. The CDR3 consists of 14 residues. After removal of 0 bases from V and 4 bases from J, the junction contained 3 bases not matched to a gene. Germline V gene data show CDR1 as MNHNS and CDR2 as SASEGT. CDR3 in amino acids: CASSEAYRGYEQYF. CDR3 DNA: TGTGCCAGCAGTGAAGCTTACAGGGGTTACGAGCAGTACTTC.